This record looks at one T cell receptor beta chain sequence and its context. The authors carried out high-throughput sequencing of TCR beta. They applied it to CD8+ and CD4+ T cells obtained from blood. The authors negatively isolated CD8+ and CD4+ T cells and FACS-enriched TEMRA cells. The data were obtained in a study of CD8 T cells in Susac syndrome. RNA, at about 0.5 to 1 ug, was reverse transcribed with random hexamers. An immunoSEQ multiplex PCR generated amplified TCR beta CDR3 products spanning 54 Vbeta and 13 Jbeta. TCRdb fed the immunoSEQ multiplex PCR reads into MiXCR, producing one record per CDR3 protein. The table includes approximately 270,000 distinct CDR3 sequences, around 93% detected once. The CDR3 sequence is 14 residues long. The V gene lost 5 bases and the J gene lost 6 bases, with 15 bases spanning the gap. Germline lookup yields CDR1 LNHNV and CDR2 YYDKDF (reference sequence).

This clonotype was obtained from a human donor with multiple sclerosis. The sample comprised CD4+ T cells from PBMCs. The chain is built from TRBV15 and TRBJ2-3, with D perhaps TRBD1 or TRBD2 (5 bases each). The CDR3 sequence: CATSRDPHTDTQYF. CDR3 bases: TGTGCCACCAGCCGGGACCCACACACGGATACGCAGTATTTT.